The 24 T cell receptor beta chains in this list originate from one sample, sequenced in a study of cytomegalovirus exposure and HLA in healthy donors. PCR primers comprised 60 Vbeta and 13 Jbeta primers. The repertoire was sequenced with immunoSEQ multiplex PCR; TCRdb's copy has only in-frame clones and lacks some. The sample gives fewer than 250,000 clones, 74% of which show up once; around 3.3% is in the top ten. The sample consisted of PBMCs. Every receptor here comes from a woman aged 25 to 39 in good health and CMV-seropositive.

This clone was recorded a few times. The rearrangement links TRBV10-3 to TRBJ2-7; D is perhaps TRBD2 (6 bases). This CDR3 spans 14 amino acids. Trimming removed 0 bases from V and 7 bases from J, with 13 bases in between. Per the germline V gene, CDR1 is ENHRY and CDR2 is SYGVKD. The CDR3 sequence: CAISESAGTAEQYF. The CDR3 nucleotides are TGTGCCATCAGTGAGTCCGCGGGGACCGCTGAGCAGTACTTC.

This clone was seen more than once but under ten times. V and J are TRBV6-6 and TRBJ1-6, with D possibly matching TRBD1 (6 bases). From germline, CDR1 is MNHNY and CDR2 SVGAGI (reference sequence). V was clipped by 10 bases and J by 7 bases, with 14 bases between them. CDR3 length: 13 residues. Here the CDR3 reads CATTRQGNSPLHF. The CDR3 DNA sequence: TGTGCCACCACACGCCAGGGGAATTCACCCCTCCACTTT.

The V and J genes are TRBV4-1 and TRBJ1-4, with 7 bases matching TRBD1. The CDR3 runs to 15 residues. Germline CDR1 and CDR2: MGHRA and YSYEKL. With V trimmed by 4 bases and J by 3 bases, 5 bases remained unmatched. CDR3 residues: CASSRIQGPNEKLFF. Here the CDR3 DNA reads TGCGCCAGCAGCCGAATACAGGGGCCTAATGAAAAACTGTTTTTT.

V and J are TRBV5-4 and TRBJ2-7, with D maybe TRBD1 (6 bases). This CDR3 contains 15 residues. The germline V and J ends were trimmed by 3 bases and 2 bases, with 15 bases remaining between them. Per germline, CDR1 SGHNT and CDR2 YYREEE (reference sequence). The CDR3 protein is CASSSAGQRPYEQYF. The CDR3 nucleotides are TGTGCCAGCAGCTCCGCTGGACAGCGCCCCTACGAGCAGTACTTC.

The J gene is TRBJ2-1, the V gene TRBV7-8; 8 nucleotides agree with TRBD1. Germline CDR1 reads SGHVS; CDR2 reads FQNEAQ. After removal of 3 bases from V and 4 bases from J, the junction contained 14 bases not matched to a gene. The CDR3 consists of 18 residues. The CDR3 reads CASSFRVSGTGNYNEQFF. The DNA for the CDR3 is TGTGCCAGCAGCTTCAGAGTTTCGGGGACAGGAAATTACAATGAGCAGTTCTTC.

In this sample, this clone turned up a few times. The CDR3 DNA reads TGTGCCAGCAGTGAATCCCGGGCTAGCGCTTGGTCTACGAACACCGGGGAGCTGTTTTTT. It encodes CASSESRASAWSTNTGELFF. This chain links TRBV2 with TRBJ2-2; D is perhaps TRBD2 (6 bases). The germline V gene has CDR1 SNHLY and CDR2 FYNNEI. Trimming stripped 2 bases from V and 0 bases from J, with 22 bases between. This CDR3 is 20 amino acids long.

The chain links TRBV9 to TRBJ2-3, with D perhaps matching TRBD2 (5 bases). The CDR3 covers 14 residues. The V gene's germline CDR1 is SGDLS and CDR2 YYNGEE. V was cut by 0 bases and J by 4 bases, with 9 bases left in between. The CDR3 reads CASSVGLAADTQYF. The CDR3 DNA reads as TGTGCCAGCAGCGTAGGGCTAGCTGCAGATACGCAGTATTTT. The whole variable domain, filled in from reference TRBV9 and TRBJ2-3, reads DSGVTQTPKHLITATGQRVTLRCSPRSGDLSVYWYQQSLDQGLQFLIQYYNGEERAKGNILERFSAQQFPDLHSELNLSSLELGDSALYFCASSVGLAADTQYFGPGTRLTVL.

The chain is built from TRBV10-3 and TRBJ2-5; TRBD1 aligns across 10 bases. The junction had 6 bases not matched to a gene; V was cut back by 3 bases and J by 2 bases. The germline V gene encodes CDR1 ENHRY and CDR2 SYGVKD. The CDR3 extends over 16 amino acids. The CDR3 region has the DNA TGTGCCATCAGTGAAGGGGGACAGGGGCCTCAAGAGACCCAGTACTTC. This sequence encodes CAISEGGQGPQETQYF.

V usage is TRBV5-6 and J usage is TRBJ2-7, with TRBD2 matching over 11 bases. The CDR3 is 17 amino acids. V dropped 4 bases and J dropped 3; count of bases not matched to a gene: 12. CDR1 is SGHDT and CDR2 is YYEEEE in the germline V gene. The CDR3 sequence is CASSPWTATSGSYEQYF. The CDR3 bases are TGTGCCAGCAGCCCCTGGACGGCTACTAGCGGGAGCTACGAGCAGTACTTC.

This clone was recorded a few times. V usage is TRBV6-6 and J usage is TRBJ2-7, with TRBD1 matching 7 bases. The germline CDR1 and CDR2 sequences are MNHNY and SVGAGI (reference sequence). The CDR3 has 12 residues. V shed 7 bases and J 7 bases; nucleotides not matched to a gene: 7. The CDR3 spells CASNHRGTEQYF. CDR3 DNA: TGTGCCAGCAATCACAGGGGCACTGAGCAGTACTTC.

In its sample, this clone was seen a few times. The chain couples TRBV7-9 to TRBJ2-7; 7 bases fit TRBD1. CDR3 size: 15 residues. The germline V gene encodes CDR1 SEHNR and CDR2 FQNEAQ (reference sequence). The junction had 12 bases not matched to a gene; V was cut back by 4 bases and J by 6 bases. The CDR3 nucleotides are TGTGCCAGCAGCTGGGTCACGGACAGGCGGAGCGAGCAGTACTTC. Its protein product is CASSWVTDRRSEQYF.

The chain couples TRBV2 to TRBJ1-2; possible D gene TRBD1, 6 bases. Trimming pared 3 bases from V and 8 bases from J, leaving 13 bases between. Germline CDR1 reads SNHLY; CDR2 reads FYNNEI. The CDR3 has 13 amino acids. CDR3 in amino acids: CASSDGPGGGYTF. The CDR3 DNA reads TGTGCCAGCAGTGACGGACCTGGGGGCGGCTACACCTTC.

This chain links TRBV5-1 with TRBJ2-1; 7 bases line up with TRBD1. The V gene's germline CDR1 is SGHRS and CDR2 YFSETQ. The J segment lost 5 bases and the V segment lost 4 bases, leaving 3 bases of the junction unmatched. CDR3 length: 13 residues. CDR3 protein: CASSHRGDNEQFF. The CDR3 DNA reads TGCGCCAGCAGCCACAGGGGAGACAATGAGCAGTTCTTC. Looking up the rest from reference TRBV5-1 and TRBJ2-1 gives the full variable domain: KAGVTQTPRYLIKTRGQQVTLSCSPISGHRSVSWYQQTPGQGLQFLFEYFSETQRNKGNFPGRFSGRQFSNSRSEMNVSTLELGDSALYLCASSHRGDNEQFFGPGTRLTVL.

The chain is built from TRBV28 and TRBJ2-1; TRBD2 matches at 11 bases. This CDR3 contains 15 residues. CDR1 is MDHEN, CDR2 SYDVKM, per germline. V shed 8 bases, J shed 8 bases, and the junction held 11 bases outside the gene matches. CDR3 bases: TGTGCCAGCGAACAATTAGCGGGAGGGCCGCATGAGCAGTTCTTC. It encodes CASEQLAGGPHEQFF.

V and J are TRBV5-4 and TRBJ2-7; 11 nucleotides match TRBD2. Germline lookup yields CDR1 SGHNT and CDR2 YYREEE (reference sequence). Losses at the gene ends were 0 bases for V and 6 bases for J; bases not matched to a gene: 2. CDR3 length: 14 amino acids. CDR3 nucleotide sequence: TGTGCCAGCAGCTTGGGTACTAGCGGGAGCGAGCAGTACTTC. Its protein is CASSLGTSGSEQYF.

This chain joins TRBV28 and TRBJ1-1; perhaps TRBD1 as D (6 bases). Germline V gene lookup returns CDR1 MDHEN and CDR2 SYDVKM. This CDR3 is 15 amino acids long. The V end was cut by 3 bases, the J end by 1 base, with 12 bases between. CDR3 DNA: TGTGCCAGCAGTTTCAGGGGCTTTGGGAACACTGAAGCTTTCTTT. Its translation is CASSFRGFGNTEAFF.

This clone was seen a handful of times. The CDR3 protein is CASSYSGTGQETQYF. CDR3 DNA sequence: TGTGCCAGCAGTTACTCTGGGACAGGGCAAGAGACCCAGTACTTC. J is TRBJ2-5 and V is TRBV6-5, with 9 bases identical to TRBD1. After removal of 0 bases from V and 2 bases from J, the junction contained 1 base not matched to a gene. Germline lookup yields CDR1 MNHEY and CDR2 SVGAGI. This CDR3 contains 15 residues.

J is TRBJ1-2 and V is TRBV19; no firm D call. Per germline, CDR1 LNHDA and CDR2 SQIVND (reference sequence). This CDR3 has 14 residues. The V end lost 2 bases, the J end lost 8 bases, and 15 bases lay between the germline ends. CDR3 bases: TGTGCCAGTAGTATATTGGGCGCAGGAAGAGGCTACACCTTC. Translating it yields CASSILGAGRGYTF.

The genes are TRBV5-4 and TRBJ2-1, with 12 bases that match TRBD2. This CDR3 is 16 amino acids long. Trimming took 4 bases from V and 2 from J; bases not matched to a gene: 4. Germline values: CDR1 SGHNT, CDR2 YYREEE (reference sequence). CDR3 region: CASSLRLAGAYNEQFF. CDR3 DNA: TGTGCCAGCAGCCTGCGACTAGCGGGGGCCTACAATGAGCAGTTCTTC.

The chain carries TRBV5-1 and TRBJ1-5; D is possibly TRBD1 (5 bases). This CDR3 region has 15 residues. The V gene lost 0 bases and the J gene lost 3 bases, with 10 bases spanning the gap. Germline assignment: CDR1 SGHRS and CDR2 YFSETQ. The CDR3 sequence is CASSLVGGYNQPQHF. CDR3 sequence (DNA): TGCGCCAGCAGCTTGGTTGGGGGGTACAATCAGCCCCAGCATTTT.

The chain is built from TRBV19 and TRBJ1-5; D uncertain. V lost 6 bases to trimming and J lost 0 bases, with 6 bases between them. Germline V gene lookup returns CDR1 LNHDA and CDR2 SQIVND (reference sequence). The CDR3 consists of 13 residues. The CDR3 sequence: CASSAYSNQPQHF. For the CDR3, the DNA is TGTGCCAGTAGCGCGTATAGCAATCAGCCCCAGCATTTT. Full variable domain (remainder filled in from reference TRBV19 and TRBJ1-5): DGGITQSPKYLFRKEGQNVTLSCEQNLNHDAMYWYRQDPGQGLRLIYYSQIVNDFQKGDIAEGYSVSREKKESFPLTVTSAQKNPTAFYLCASSAYSNQPQHFGDGTRLSIL.

The chain employs TRBV14 and TRBJ1-6; TRBD1 matches 8 bases. The ends lost 4 bases at V and 7 bases at J; junction bases unmatched: 3. In germline, CDR1 is SGHDN, CDR2 FVKESK. This CDR3 contains 14 residues. The CDR3 loop is CASSPGGLNSPLHF. In nucleotides, the CDR3 is TGTGCCAGCAGCCCAGGGGGCCTGAATTCACCCCTCCACTTT.

This chain connects TRBV27 to TRBJ2-7; TRBD1 is a possible D gene (6 bases). V lost 5 bases and J 0 bases, leaving 11 bases between the germline ends. The CDR3 spans 14 residues. Per germline, CDR1 MNHEY and CDR2 SMNVEV (reference sequence). CDR3 sequence: CASSPTGRSYEQYF. The CDR3 DNA sequence: TGTGCCAGCAGTCCAACAGGGCGCTCCTACGAGCAGTACTTC.

J is TRBJ1-1 and V is TRBV27; D not certain. V was clipped by 3 bases and J by 4 bases, with 12 bases between them. The CDR3 totals 14 residues. Germline loops: CDR1 MNHEY, CDR2 SMNVEV (reference sequence). The CDR3 is CASSFISGSTEAFF. The DNA for the CDR3 is TGTGCCAGCAGTTTTATATCTGGGAGCACTGAAGCTTTCTTT.